This passage covers 27 T cell receptor beta chains from one sample sequenced in a study of shared clonotypes between healthy human individuals. The repertoire was sequenced with immunoSEQ multiplex PCR; TCRdb's copy has only in-frame clones and lacks some. The sample shows roughly 1,100,000 clones, roughly 70% of them seen only once. The sequenced sample consisted of memory CD4+ T cells sorted from blood. The subset: CD45RA-negative fraction. The receptors were gathered from a man between 18 and 29 years old in good health.

This chain's CDR3 is CASSPRLGGSGDTQYF. The CDR3 nucleotides are TGTGCCAGCAGCCCGAGGTTGGGGGGGTCCGGGGATACGCAGTATTTT. This chain connects TRBV7-2 to TRBJ2-3; 7 bases are shared with TRBD2. Germline V gene lookup returns CDR1 SGHTA and CDR2 FQGNSA. Losses at the gene ends were 5 bases for V and 6 bases for J; bases not matched to a gene: 14. There are 16 residues in the CDR3.

The chain couples TRBV2 to TRBJ2-1; 13 positions agree with TRBD2. The length of the CDR3 is 15 residues. Per germline, CDR1 SNHLY and CDR2 FYNNEI. Losses at the gene ends were 4 bases for V and 9 bases for J; bases not matched to a gene: 6. The chain's CDR3 is CASSGTSGRQTEQFF. CDR3 bases: TGTGCCAGCAGTGGGACTAGCGGGAGACAAACTGAGCAGTTCTTC.

J is TRBJ1-1 and V is TRBV4-3; D is ambiguous. Germline V lookup: CDR1 LGHNA, CDR2 YSLEER. CDR3 size: 15 residues. V lost 4 bases and J lost 2, with 14 bases in between. The CDR3 nucleotides are TGCGCCAGCAGCCTGGACCCGAATGGAAACACTGAAGCTTTCTTT. This gives the protein CASSLDPNGNTEAFF.

About this clone itself: The identical CDR3 is also encoded by other nucleotide sequences in the sample. The rearrangement joins TRBV27 to TRBJ2-7; 7 bases are a match to TRBD2. Per the germline V gene, CDR1 is MNHEY and CDR2 is SMNVEV (reference sequence). The CDR3 sequence is 13 residues long. V gave up 5 bases and J gave up 2 bases; unmatched junction bases: 3. The CDR3: CASSPGLAYEQYF. The CDR3 DNA follows: TGTGCCAGCAGTCCCGGACTAGCCTACGAGCAGTACTTC.

This clone was detected only once. The chain carries TRBV9 and TRBJ2-5; a weak D match, TRBD1 (6 bases). The germline V gene has CDR1 SGDLS and CDR2 YYNGEE. Trimming took 4 bases from V and 5 from J, leaving 15 bases between them. The CDR3 runs to 14 residues. The CDR3 DNA reads as TGTGCCAGCAGCCCCCACAGGGTTGGGGAGACCCAGTACTTC. Translated: CASSPHRVGETQYF.

To note about this clone: Other nucleotide sequences in the sample specify the same CDR3. V usage is TRBV5-1 and J usage is TRBJ1-2, with D possibly being TRBD1 (5 bases). The CDR3 has 13 residues. V was cut by 0 bases and J by 2 bases, with 5 bases left in between. The germline V gene has CDR1 SGHRS and CDR2 YFSETQ. The CDR3 sequence: CASSLEGNYGYTF. CDR3 bases: TGCGCCAGCAGCTTGGAGGGGAACTATGGCTACACCTTC.

This chain uses TRBV19 with TRBJ1-5; 9 bases match TRBD1. The CDR3 loop spans 15 amino acids. Per germline, CDR1 LNHDA and CDR2 SQIVND (reference sequence). J lost 1 base, V lost 7 bases, and 5 bases had no gene match. The CDR3 region is CASIPTGGSNQPQHF. The CDR3 nucleotides read TGTGCCAGTATCCCGACAGGGGGAAGCAATCAGCCCCAGCATTTT.

This clone was counted between two and nine times. The sample carries other DNA sequences with the same CDR3. The genes are TRBV5-1 and TRBJ2-3; D is ambiguous. Trimming cost V 0 bases and J 0 bases, with 5 bases left between them. The CDR3 sequence is 14 residues long. Germline loops: CDR1 SGHRS, CDR2 YFSETQ. Written as DNA, the CDR3 is TGCGCCAGCAGCTTGGCCGAAAGCACAGATACGCAGTATTTT. Translating gives CASSLAESTDTQYF.

V is TRBV5-1 and J is TRBJ2-1, with 14 bases matching TRBD2. Germline CDR1 SGHRS, CDR2 YFSETQ. The CDR3 runs 20 residues. V was pared by 4 bases and J by 0 bases, with 12 bases of the junction left unmatched. Written as DNA, the CDR3 is TGCGCCAGCAGCATCTCCGGGACTAGCGGGGGCCATTCCTCCTACAATGAGCAGTTCTTC. Translated: CASSISGTSGGHSSYNEQFF. Full variable domain (outside the CDR3, taken from reference TRBV5-1 and TRBJ2-1): KAGVTQTPRYLIKTRGQQVTLSCSPISGHRSVSWYQQTPGQGLQFLFEYFSETQRNKGNFPGRFSGRQFSNSRSEMNVSTLELGDSALYLCASSISGTSGGHSSYNEQFFGPGTRLTVL.

The V and J genes are TRBV7-9 and TRBJ2-2, with D tentatively TRBD2 (7 bases). This CDR3 region has 15 residues. Deletions cut 0 bases from V and 6 bases from J, with 11 bases between. Germline CDR1 and CDR2: SEHNR and FQNEAQ (reference sequence). This chain's CDR3 is CASSLAIGGPGELFF. The CDR3 bases are TGTGCCAGCAGCTTAGCGATCGGGGGGCCCGGGGAGCTGTTTTTT.

The chain recombines TRBV5-1 with TRBJ2-1; D perhaps matches TRBD1 (6 bases). Trimming left V 4 bases short and J 12 bases short, with 20 bases between. The CDR3 runs to 14 residues. Germline CDR1 and CDR2: SGHRS and YFSETQ. CDR3 sequence reads: CASSQTSPDSLQFF. CDR3 DNA sequence: TGCGCCAGCAGCCAGACTTCGCCGGACAGTTTGCAGTTCTTC.

The V and J genes are TRBV2 and TRBJ2-7, with TRBD1 matching over 8 bases. The CDR3 is 14 residues long. V was pared by 8 bases and J by 1 base, with 7 bases of the junction left unmatched. Germline lookup yields CDR1 SNHLY and CDR2 FYNNEI. The CDR3 loop is CASGRQGLSYEQYF. The CDR3 DNA reads TGTGCCAGCGGAAGACAGGGGCTTTCCTACGAGCAGTACTTC. The complete variable domain, with remaining parts taken from reference TRBV2 and TRBJ2-7, reads EPEVTQTPSHQVTQMGQEVILRCVPISNHLYFYWYRQILGQKVEFLVSFYNNEISEKSEIFDDQFSVERPDGSNFTLKIRSTKLEDSAMYFCASGRQGLSYEQYFGPGTRLTVT.

The chain links TRBV5-1 to TRBJ2-7; no reliable D call. The V end was cut by 0 bases, the J end by 3 bases, with 10 bases between. This CDR3 contains 14 residues. Germline CDR1 reads SGHRS; CDR2 reads YFSETQ. The CDR3 protein is CASSLGVVDYEQYF. CDR3 nucleotides: TGCGCCAGCAGCTTGGGAGTTGTGGACTACGAGCAGTACTTC.

The table lists this clone with a few counts. The chain is built from TRBV19 and TRBJ1-6; D gene ambiguous. CDR1 is LNHDA, CDR2 SQIVND, per germline (reference sequence). Trimming shortened V by 5 bases and J by 7 bases, and 9 bases separated the two germline ends. The CDR3 has 13 residues. CDR3 amino acids: CASSDQVNSPLHF. The CDR3 nucleotides read TGTGCCAGTAGTGATCAGGTCAATTCACCCCTCCACTTT.

This clone was detected only a few times. The chain joins TRBV6-4 to TRBJ1-1; 10 nucleotides line up with TRBD1. Germline loops: CDR1 MRHNA, CDR2 SNTAGT. The CDR3 is made up of 14 amino acids. The J segment lost 2 bases and the V segment lost 6 bases, leaving 3 bases of the junction unmatched. CDR3 coding DNA: TGTGCCAGCAGGGGACAGGGGACTAACACTGAAGCTTTCTTT. Protein: CASRGQGTNTEAFF.

A few counts support this clone. The chain carries TRBV28 and TRBJ2-2; TRBD2 is a possible D gene (6 bases). Per germline, CDR1 MDHEN and CDR2 SYDVKM. CDR3 size: 17 residues. Between the trimmed V and J ends, which lost 5 bases and 4 bases, there was a span of 20 bases. The CDR3 coding sequence is TGTGCCAGCAGTACTCTAGGGGCGGCGGGGTCCACCGGGGAGCTGTTTTTT. Protein product: CASSTLGAAGSTGELFF.

This clone was found a few times. The genes are TRBV5-1 and TRBJ1-1; D is possibly TRBD1 (6 bases). The CDR3 is 15 amino acids. Trimming stripped 4 bases from V and 0 bases from J, with 13 bases between. The germline V gene encodes CDR1 SGHRS and CDR2 YFSETQ. The CDR3 nucleotides are TGCGCCAGCAGCGGATTGGGGGGCATGAACACTGAAGCTTTCTTT. Protein product: CASSGLGGMNTEAFF.

The chain has TRBV10-2 and TRBJ1-1; maybe TRBD1 (5 bases). Germline V CDR1 and CDR2: WSHSY, SAAADI. V was clipped by 7 bases and J by 4 bases, with 19 bases between them. The length of the CDR3 is 15 residues. The CDR3 region has the DNA TGCGCCAGCATTCCCAATCCGCTTAGGGGCACTGAAGCTTTCTTT. Translation gives CASIPNPLRGTEAFF.

The J gene is TRBJ1-2, the V gene TRBV18, with D possibly being TRBD1 (5 bases). Trimming took off 3 bases at V and 4 bases at J, with 15 bases between the two ends. The CDR3 sequence is 15 residues long. CDR1 and CDR2 (germline): KGHSH, LQKENI. The CDR3 protein is CASSPLEGRGYGYTF. Written as DNA, the CDR3 is TGTGCCAGCTCACCGCTGGAGGGACGAGGCTATGGCTACACCTTC.

The chain couples TRBV5-1 to TRBJ1-5, with D uncertain. The germline V gene encodes CDR1 SGHRS and CDR2 YFSETQ. V lost 7 bases, J lost 6 bases, and 14 bases lay in between. CDR3 length equals 13 residues. CDR3 sequence reads: CASRMDAGQPQHF. CDR3 bases: TGCGCCAGCCGAATGGACGCGGGTCAGCCCCAGCATTTT.

The V call is TRBV6-5, the J call TRBJ1-6; 10 bases map to TRBD1. CDR1 MNHEY and CDR2 SVGAGI come from the germline V gene. V gave up 10 bases and J gave up 5 bases; unmatched junction bases: 5. The CDR3 is 14 amino acids. The CDR3 protein is CATPTGGHNSPLHF. CDR3 DNA: TGTGCCACCCCGACAGGGGGCCATAATTCACCCCTCCACTTT.

The chain recombines TRBV4-1 with TRBJ2-5; 7 positions agree with TRBD2. The better agreement between TRBJ2-7 and the DNA end casts doubt on the J call. This CDR3 is built from 15 residues. Looked up from germline, CDR1 is MGHRA and CDR2 is YSYEKL. The CDR3 protein is CASSQDQGRAYEQYF. For the CDR3, the DNA is TGCGCCAGCAGCCAAGATCAAGGGAGGGCCTACGAGCAGTACTTC.

V is TRBV5-4 and J is TRBJ2-7; a weak D match, TRBD1 (6 bases). Per the germline V gene, CDR1 is SGHNT and CDR2 is YYREEE (reference sequence). Trimming took 3 bases from V and 9 from J, leaving 22 bases between them. This CDR3 contains 15 residues. CDR3 in amino acids: CASSSSWTETERQYF. The DNA of the CDR3 is TGTGCCAGCAGCTCCTCATGGACAGAAACCGAACGGCAGTACTTC. Full variable domain (missing parts from reference TRBV5-4 and TRBJ2-7): ETGVTQSPTHLIKTRGQQVTLRCSSQSGHNTVSWYQQALGQGPQFIFQYYREEENGRGNFPPRFSGLQFPNYSSELNVNALELDDSALYLCASSSSWTETERQYFGPGTRLTVT.

The rearrangement links TRBV29-1 to TRBJ1-2; the D gene is possibly TRBD1 (6 bases). V shed 6 bases and J shed 11 bases, with 19 bases lying between them. CDR1 is SQVTM, CDR2 ANQGSEA, per germline. The CDR3 spans 12 residues. CDR3 protein: CSVGGAGRVYTF. The CDR3 DNA follows: TGCAGCGTCGGGGGGGCAGGGAGAGTTTACACCTTC.

V gene TRBV30 combines with J gene TRBJ2-3; 13 nucleotides match TRBD2. The CDR3 length is 19 residues. Germline assignment: CDR1 GTSNPN and CDR2 SVGIG (reference sequence). V was pared by 0 bases and J by 0 bases, with 9 bases of the junction left unmatched. CDR3: CAWSVIRTSGRASTDTQYF. The CDR3 bases are TGTGCCTGGAGTGTCATAAGAACTAGCGGGAGGGCTAGCACAGATACGCAGTATTTT.

The V and J genes are TRBV10-3 and TRBJ2-6; D is undetermined. The CDR3 totals 16 residues. The V and J ends lost 0 bases and 0 bases respectively, with 6 bases between them. Germline V gene sequence: CDR1 ENHRY, CDR2 SYGVKD. The CDR3 region is CAISESRDSGANVLTF. CDR3 bases: TGTGCCATCAGTGAGTCCCGAGACTCTGGGGCCAACGTCCTGACTTTC.

The J gene is TRBJ1-3, the V gene TRBV15; D possibly corresponds to TRBD1 (5 bases). Trimming removed 1 base at V and 1 base at J, with 5 bases between. Germline assignment: CDR1 LNHNV and CDR2 YYDKDF (reference sequence). This CDR3 is built from 14 residues. CDR3 in amino acids: CATSRAGSGNTIYF. The CDR3 DNA is TGTGCCACCAGCAGAGCAGGGTCTGGAAACACCATATATTTT.